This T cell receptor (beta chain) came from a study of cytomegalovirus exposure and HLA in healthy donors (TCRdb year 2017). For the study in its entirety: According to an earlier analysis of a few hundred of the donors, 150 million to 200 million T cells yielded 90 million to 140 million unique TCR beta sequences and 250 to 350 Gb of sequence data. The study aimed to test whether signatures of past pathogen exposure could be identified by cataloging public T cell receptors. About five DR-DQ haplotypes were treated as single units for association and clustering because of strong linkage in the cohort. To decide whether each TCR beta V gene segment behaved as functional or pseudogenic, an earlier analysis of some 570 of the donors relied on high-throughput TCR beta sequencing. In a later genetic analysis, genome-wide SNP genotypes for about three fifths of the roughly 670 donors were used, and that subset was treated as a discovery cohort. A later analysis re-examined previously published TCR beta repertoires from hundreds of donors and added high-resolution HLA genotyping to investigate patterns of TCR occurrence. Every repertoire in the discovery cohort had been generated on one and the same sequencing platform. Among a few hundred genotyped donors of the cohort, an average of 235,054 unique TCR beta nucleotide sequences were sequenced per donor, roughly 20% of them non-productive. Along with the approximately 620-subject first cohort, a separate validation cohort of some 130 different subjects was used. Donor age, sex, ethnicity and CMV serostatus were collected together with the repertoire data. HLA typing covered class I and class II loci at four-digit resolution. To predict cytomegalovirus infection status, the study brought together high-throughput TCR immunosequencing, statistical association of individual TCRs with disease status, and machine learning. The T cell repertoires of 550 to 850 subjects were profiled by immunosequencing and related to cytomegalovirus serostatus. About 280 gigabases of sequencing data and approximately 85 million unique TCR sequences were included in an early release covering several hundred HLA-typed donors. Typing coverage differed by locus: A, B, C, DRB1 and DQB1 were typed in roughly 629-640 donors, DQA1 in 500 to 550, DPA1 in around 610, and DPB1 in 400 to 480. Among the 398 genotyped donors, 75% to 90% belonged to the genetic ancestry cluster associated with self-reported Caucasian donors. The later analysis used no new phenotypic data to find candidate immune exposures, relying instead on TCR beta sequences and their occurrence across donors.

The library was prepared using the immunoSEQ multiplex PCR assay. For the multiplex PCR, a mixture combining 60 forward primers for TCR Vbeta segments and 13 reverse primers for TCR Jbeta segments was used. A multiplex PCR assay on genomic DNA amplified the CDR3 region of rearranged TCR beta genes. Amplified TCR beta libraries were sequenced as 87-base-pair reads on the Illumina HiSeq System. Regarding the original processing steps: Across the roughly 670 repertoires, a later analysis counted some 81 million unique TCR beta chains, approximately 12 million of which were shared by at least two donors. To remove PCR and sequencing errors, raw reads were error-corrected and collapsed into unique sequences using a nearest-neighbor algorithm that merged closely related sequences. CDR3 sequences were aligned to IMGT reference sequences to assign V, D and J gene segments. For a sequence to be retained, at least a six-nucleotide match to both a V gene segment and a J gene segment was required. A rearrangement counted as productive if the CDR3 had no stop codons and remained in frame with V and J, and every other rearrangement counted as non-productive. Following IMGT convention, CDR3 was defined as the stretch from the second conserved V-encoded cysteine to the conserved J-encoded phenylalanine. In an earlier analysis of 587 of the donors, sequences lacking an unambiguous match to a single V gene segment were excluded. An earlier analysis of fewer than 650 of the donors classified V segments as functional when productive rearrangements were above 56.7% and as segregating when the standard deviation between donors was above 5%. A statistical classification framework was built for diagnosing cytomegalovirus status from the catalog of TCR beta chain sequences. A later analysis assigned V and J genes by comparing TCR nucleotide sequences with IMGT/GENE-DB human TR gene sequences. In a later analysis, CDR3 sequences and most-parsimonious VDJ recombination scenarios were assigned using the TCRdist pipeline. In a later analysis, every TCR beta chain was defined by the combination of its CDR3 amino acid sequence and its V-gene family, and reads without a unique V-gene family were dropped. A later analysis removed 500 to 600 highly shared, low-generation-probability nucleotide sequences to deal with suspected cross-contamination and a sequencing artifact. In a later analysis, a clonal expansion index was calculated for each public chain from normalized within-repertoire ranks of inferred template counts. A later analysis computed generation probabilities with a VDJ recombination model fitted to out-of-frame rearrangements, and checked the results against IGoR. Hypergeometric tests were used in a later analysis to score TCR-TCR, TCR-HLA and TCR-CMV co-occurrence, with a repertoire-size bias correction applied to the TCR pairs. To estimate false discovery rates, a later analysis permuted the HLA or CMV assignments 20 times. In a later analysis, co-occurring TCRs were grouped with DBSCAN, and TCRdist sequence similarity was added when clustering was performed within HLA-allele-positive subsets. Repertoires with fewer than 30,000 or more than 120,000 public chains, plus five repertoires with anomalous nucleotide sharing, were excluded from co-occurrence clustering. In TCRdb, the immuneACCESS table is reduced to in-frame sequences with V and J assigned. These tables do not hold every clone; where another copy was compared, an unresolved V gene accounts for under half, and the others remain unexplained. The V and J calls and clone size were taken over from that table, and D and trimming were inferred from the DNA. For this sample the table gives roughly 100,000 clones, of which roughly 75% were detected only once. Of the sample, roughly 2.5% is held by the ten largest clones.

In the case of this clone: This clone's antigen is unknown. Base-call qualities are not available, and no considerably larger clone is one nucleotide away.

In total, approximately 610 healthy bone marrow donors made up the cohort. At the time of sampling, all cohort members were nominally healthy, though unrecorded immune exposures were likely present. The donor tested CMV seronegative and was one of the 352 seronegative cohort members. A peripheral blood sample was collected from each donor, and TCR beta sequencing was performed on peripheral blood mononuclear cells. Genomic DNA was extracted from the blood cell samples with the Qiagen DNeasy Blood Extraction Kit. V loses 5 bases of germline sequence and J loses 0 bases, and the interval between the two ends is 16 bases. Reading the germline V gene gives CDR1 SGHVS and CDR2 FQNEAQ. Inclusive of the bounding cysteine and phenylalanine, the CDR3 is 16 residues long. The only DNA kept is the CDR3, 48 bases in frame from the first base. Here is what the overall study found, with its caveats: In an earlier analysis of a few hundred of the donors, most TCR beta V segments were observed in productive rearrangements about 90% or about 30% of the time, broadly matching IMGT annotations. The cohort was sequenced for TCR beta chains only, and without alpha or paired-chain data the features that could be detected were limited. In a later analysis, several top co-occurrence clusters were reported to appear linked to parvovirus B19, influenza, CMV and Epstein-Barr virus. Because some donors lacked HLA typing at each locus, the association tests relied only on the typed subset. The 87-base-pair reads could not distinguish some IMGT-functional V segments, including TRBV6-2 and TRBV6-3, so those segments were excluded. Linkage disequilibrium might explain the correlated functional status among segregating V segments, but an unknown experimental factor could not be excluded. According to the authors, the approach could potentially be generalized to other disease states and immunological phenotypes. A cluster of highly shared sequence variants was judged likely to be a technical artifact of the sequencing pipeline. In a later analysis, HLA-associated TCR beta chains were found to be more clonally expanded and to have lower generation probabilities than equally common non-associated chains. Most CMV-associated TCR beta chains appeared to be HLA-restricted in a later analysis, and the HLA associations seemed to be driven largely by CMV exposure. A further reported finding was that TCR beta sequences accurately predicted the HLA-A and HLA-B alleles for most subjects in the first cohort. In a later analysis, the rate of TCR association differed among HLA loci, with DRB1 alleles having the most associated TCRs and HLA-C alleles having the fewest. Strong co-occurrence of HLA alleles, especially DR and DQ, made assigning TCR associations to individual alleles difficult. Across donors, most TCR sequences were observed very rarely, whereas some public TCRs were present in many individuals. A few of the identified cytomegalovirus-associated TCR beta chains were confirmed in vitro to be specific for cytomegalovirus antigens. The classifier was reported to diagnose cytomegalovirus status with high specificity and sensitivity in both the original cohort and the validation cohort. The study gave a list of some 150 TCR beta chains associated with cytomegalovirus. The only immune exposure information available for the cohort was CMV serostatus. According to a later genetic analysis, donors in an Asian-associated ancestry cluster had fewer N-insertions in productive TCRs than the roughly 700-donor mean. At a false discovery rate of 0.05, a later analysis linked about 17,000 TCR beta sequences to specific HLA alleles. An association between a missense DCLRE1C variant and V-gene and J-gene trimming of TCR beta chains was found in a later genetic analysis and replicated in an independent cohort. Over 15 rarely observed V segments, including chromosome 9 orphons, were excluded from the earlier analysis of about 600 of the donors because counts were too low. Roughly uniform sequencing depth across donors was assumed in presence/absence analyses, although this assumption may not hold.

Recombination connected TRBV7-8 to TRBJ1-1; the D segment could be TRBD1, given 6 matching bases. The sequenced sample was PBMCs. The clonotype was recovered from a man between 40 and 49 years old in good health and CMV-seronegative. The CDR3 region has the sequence CASSPRGGAVNTEAFF. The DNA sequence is TGTGCCAGCAGCCCTAGGGGGGGGGCAGTGAACACTGAAGCTTTCTTT.